This TCR beta chain originates from a study of identifying expanded T cells in peripheral blood. Trimming pared 8 bases from V and 1 base from J, leaving 15 bases between. This CDR3 region has 14 residues. CDR1 and CDR2 (germline): MNHEY, SMNVEV (reference sequence). Clones were sequenced by immunoSEQ multiplex PCR, and TCRdb holds only the in-frame ones, with some missing. Among roughly 90,000 clones listed, roughly 84% were seen once. This clonotype originated in a person between 18 and 70 years old in good health. The material sequenced was blood. The rearrangement links TRBV27 to TRBJ2-7; D is possibly TRBD2 (6 bases). In nucleotides, the CDR3 is TGTGCCAGCCGTTGGAGAGGAGGGTCCTACGAGCAGTACTTC. It encodes CASRWRGGSYEQYF.